What follows are 15 T cell receptor beta chains derived from one specimen sequenced in a study of control samples from healthy donors and cancer patients. Assay used: immunoSEQ multiplex PCR; TCRdb lists only in-frame clones, some missing. The sample yields around 90,000 clones, more than 75% seen once. Sequences were obtained from blood. The receptor set was obtained from a woman in her 40s in good health.

The V call is TRBV25-1, the J call TRBJ2-3; D possibly corresponds to TRBD1 (6 bases). Germline V CDR1 and CDR2: MGHDK, SYGVNS. Trimming took off 4 bases at V and 2 bases at J, with 13 bases between the two ends. The length of the CDR3 is 15 residues. DNA for the CDR3: TGTGCCAGCAGTGGGACAAACAGGGTCACAGATACGCAGTATTTT. The encoded protein is CASSGTNRVTDTQYF.

The chain employs TRBV10-3 and TRBJ2-1; 7 bases agree with TRBD1. The CDR3 runs to 14 residues. The ends lost 10 bases at V and 5 bases at J; junction bases unmatched: 11. Looked up from germline, CDR1 is ENHRY and CDR2 is SYGVKD. The CDR3 is CATEKDRDNNEQFF. The CDR3, as DNA: TGTGCCACCGAGAAAGACAGGGACAACAATGAGCAGTTCTTC.

The chain has TRBV19 and TRBJ1-1; D might be TRBD1 (6 bases). Germline V gene sequence: CDR1 LNHDA, CDR2 SQIVND (reference sequence). The V and J ends lost 0 bases and 1 base respectively, with 15 bases between them. The CDR3 has 17 residues. CDR3 sequence: CASSIDPGERTNTEAFF. DNA for the CDR3: TGTGCCAGTAGTATAGACCCAGGGGAAAGGACGAACACTGAAGCTTTCTTT.

The J gene is TRBJ1-2, the V gene TRBV6-5, with D possibly matching TRBD1 (6 bases). The germline gives CDR1 MNHEY, CDR2 SVGAGI. This CDR3 spans 15 amino acids. Trimming pared 0 bases from V and 1 base from J, leaving 9 bases between. The CDR3 spells CASSYSSRGNYGYTF. As DNA, the CDR3 is TGTGCCAGCAGTTACTCGAGCAGGGGTAACTATGGCTACACCTTC.

This sequence joins TRBV20-1 and TRBJ2-3, with TRBD2 matching 9 bases. J was trimmed by 6 bases and V by 3 bases; bases with no gene match: 1. Germline V gene lookup returns CDR1 DFQATT and CDR2 SNEGSKA (reference sequence). The CDR3 sequence is 12 residues long. The CDR3 DNA sequence: TGCAGTGCTAGTCTAGCGGGGGATACGCAGTATTTT. It translates to CSASLAGDTQYF.

V usage is TRBV9 and J usage is TRBJ2-7; unclear D gene. V was clipped by 2 bases and J by 2 bases, with 11 bases between them. The CDR3 has 14 amino acids. In germline, CDR1 is SGDLS, CDR2 YYNGEE. The CDR3 loop reads CASSVLRSPYEQYF. The CDR3, as DNA: TGTGCCAGCAGCGTCTTACGTAGCCCCTACGAGCAGTACTTC. Supplemented by reference TRBV9 and TRBJ2-7, the full variable domain reads DSGVTQTPKHLITATGQRVTLRCSPRSGDLSVYWYQQSLDQGLQFLIQYYNGEERAKGNILERFSAQQFPDLHSELNLSSLELGDSALYFCASSVLRSPYEQYFGPGTRLTVT.

The rearrangement links TRBV27 to TRBJ1-1; the match to TRBD1 covers 7 bases. The CDR3 length is 13 residues. V shed 5 bases, J shed 7 bases, and the junction held 7 bases outside the gene matches. CDR1 is MNHEY and CDR2 is SMNVEV in the germline V gene (reference sequence). CDR3 nucleotide sequence: TGTGCCAGCAGTCCCAGGGACAGCCTTGAAGCTTTCTTT. It yields the protein CASSPRDSLEAFF.

This sequence joins TRBV4-3 and TRBJ1-5; 9 positions match TRBD1. CDR3 length: 17 residues. Germline V gives CDR1 LGHNA, CDR2 YSLEER. Germline trimming cut 1 base from V and 1 base from J; bases unmatched to any gene: 5. CDR3 sequence: CASSQAGTGTSNQPQHF. DNA for the CDR3: TGCGCCAGCAGCCAAGCCGGGACAGGGACGAGCAATCAGCCCCAGCATTTT.

This clone occurred once. J is TRBJ2-7 and V is TRBV7-2; tentatively, D is TRBD1 (6 bases). The ends were cut back, 5 bases at V and 0 bases at J, with 11 bases in the middle. There are 14 residues in the CDR3. Per germline, CDR1 SGHTA and CDR2 FQGNSA. This chain's CDR3 is CASSPGQPSYEQYF. For the CDR3, the DNA is TGTGCCAGCAGCCCTGGACAGCCCTCCTACGAGCAGTACTTC.

This chain joins TRBV6-5 and TRBJ1-2; maybe TRBD1 (6 bases). The V end was cut by 2 bases, the J end by 8 bases, with 15 bases between. The germline gives CDR1 MNHEY, CDR2 SVGAGI. The length of the CDR3 is 14 residues. The DNA for the CDR3 is TGTGCCAGCAGTTACGGTAGCAGGGGAGGCGGCTACACCTTC. This codes for CASSYGSRGGGYTF.

The CDR3 reads CASSPGFNEQYF. In DNA, the CDR3 is TGTGCCAGCAGCCCGGGATTCAACGAGCAGTACTTC. The V and J genes are TRBV11-3 and TRBJ2-7; perhaps TRBD2 as D (5 bases). The CDR3 is 12 residues long. CDR1 and CDR2 from the germline V gene are SGHNT and YENEEA. Trimming cost V 5 bases and J 5 bases, with 10 bases left between them.

The rearrangement uses TRBV5-1 and TRBJ2-7, with 7 nucleotides matching TRBD1. Germline V gives CDR1 SGHRS, CDR2 YFSETQ. J gave up 7 bases and V 4 bases, and 14 bases lay outside the gene matches. CDR3 length: 15 amino acids. As DNA, the CDR3 is TGCGCCAGCAGCCCCCTCGGGACAGACAACGATGAGCAGTACTTC. Protein sequence: CASSPLGTDNDEQYF.

This clone turned up a few times. This chain joins TRBV10-1 and TRBJ2-7, with TRBD2 as a possible D gene (7 bases). There are 15 residues in the CDR3. CDR1 is WNHNN and CDR2 is SYGVQD in the germline V gene (reference sequence). The CDR3 coding sequence is TGCGCTACAGCGCCCTCCTTAGGGGGGGGCAACGAGCAGTACTTC. Translating gives CATAPSLGGGNEQYF.

This clone was counted between two and nine times. The chain recombines TRBV19 with TRBJ1-5; perhaps TRBD1 as D (5 bases). CDR1 and CDR2 (germline): LNHDA, SQIVND (reference sequence). This CDR3 comprises 16 residues. V was pared by 6 bases and J by 7 bases, with 22 bases between. CDR3 sequence: CASRPVGQLLKQPQHF. The CDR3 DNA sequence: TGTGCCAGTAGGCCGGTTGGACAACTCCTCAAACAGCCCCAGCATTTT.

This clone was counted between two and nine times. In DNA form, the CDR3 reads TGTGCCATCAGGCGGGGAAACACTGAAGCTTTCTTT. Translating gives CAIRRGNTEAFF. The chain combines TRBV10-3 with TRBJ1-1, with D unresolved. Trimming shortened V by 6 bases and J by 2 bases, and 7 bases separated the two germline ends. This CDR3 spans 12 amino acids. Germline V CDR1 and CDR2: ENHRY, SYGVKD.